A selection of T cell receptor beta chains follows, all from one sample in a study of T cell clonotyping in hematopoietic cell transplantation. Sequenced by immunoSEQ multiplex PCR; TCRdb stores in-frame clones only, minus some. The data hold about 7,700 clones, with around 94% observed a single time. Sequencing was performed on peripheral blood mononuclear cells, taken 30 days after allogeneic stem cell transplant. All receptors come from a male patient aged 55 to 69 who had an allogeneic stem cell transplant from an unrelated donor, so T cells may come from the graft donor. Some clones in this sample may be carry-over from other donors' samples. Each CDR3 is given with its conserved first and last residue. The D gene is left open where the match is weak. The size field is filled for only some rows; it gives once, few, many or a size class.

V gene	J gene	D gene	clone size	CDR3 DNA	CDR3 protein
TRBV7-9	TRBJ2-7	TRBD2	.	TGTGCCAGCAGCCTCTTGACCTCCTCCGGGGGGATCTTCTACGAGCAGTACTTC	CASSLLTSSGGIFYEQYF
TRBV20-1	TRBJ2-1	.	once	TGCAGTGGCGGAACATACAATGAGCAGTTCTTC	CSGGTYNEQFF
TRBV7-2	TRBJ1-1	.	few	TGTGCCAGCAGCTTTCAGGGAGGGGAAGCTTTCTTT	CASSFQGGEAFF
TRBV30	TRBJ1-5	.	.	TGTGCCTGGAGTGTCCGGAGCAATCAGCCCCAGCATTTT	CAWSVRSNQPQHF
TRBV5-4	TRBJ2-2	.	.	TGTGCCAGCAGCCCCGTTAATGCCGGGGAGCTGTTTTTT	CASSPVNAGELFF
TRBV11-2	TRBJ1-1	.	.	TGTGCCAGCAGCTTACGGACACCGAACACTGAAGCTTTCTTT	CASSLRTPNTEAFF
TRBV7-2	TRBJ2-3	.	.	TGTGCCAGCAGCTATTGGACAGTACCCACCAGCCCAACCGATACGCAGTATTTT	CASSYWTVPTSPTDTQYF
TRBV5-1	TRBJ2-1	.	.	TGCGCCAGCAGCTTTGACCCGGCAGGGGACAATGAGCAGTTCTTC	CASSFDPAGDNEQFF